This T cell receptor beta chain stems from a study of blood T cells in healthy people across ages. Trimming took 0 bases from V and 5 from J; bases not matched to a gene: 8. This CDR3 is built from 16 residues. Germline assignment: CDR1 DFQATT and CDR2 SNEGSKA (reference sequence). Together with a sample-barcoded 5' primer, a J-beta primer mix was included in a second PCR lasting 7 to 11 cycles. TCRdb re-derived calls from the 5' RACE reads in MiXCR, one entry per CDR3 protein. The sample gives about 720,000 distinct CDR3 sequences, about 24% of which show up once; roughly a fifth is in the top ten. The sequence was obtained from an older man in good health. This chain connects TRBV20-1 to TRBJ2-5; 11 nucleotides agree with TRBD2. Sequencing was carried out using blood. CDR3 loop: CSARDPLAGGPETQYF. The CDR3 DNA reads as TGCAGTGCTAGAGATCCTTTAGCGGGAGGGCCTGAGACCCAGTACTTC.